These T cell receptor beta chains were read from a single sample in a study of blood T cells in healthy people across ages. TCRdb reprocessed the 5' RACE reads via MiXCR and lists one record per CDR3 protein. The repertoire holds 1 million to 1.2 million distinct CDR3 sequences, less than 45% seen once, with over 10% in the top ten. Material for sequencing was blood. The receptor set was obtained from a man aged 18 to 29 in good health. CDR3s include the opening cysteine and the closing phenylalanine or tryptophan. D genes are given only for firm matches. Not every row has a clone size; where given, it reads once, few, many or a size class.

TRBJ1-2,NA,TRBV7-8,NA,CASSLTLRGGAWGDTF,TGTGCCAGCAGCCTAACCTTGAGGGGCGGTGCGTGGGGGGACACCTTC
TRBJ1-5,NA,TRBV7-8,NA,CASSLAEVRGQPQHF,TGTGCCAGCAGCTTAGCAGAGGTCAGGGGTCAGCCCCAGCATTTT
TRBJ2-3,few,TRBV5-1,NA,CASSLGVTSTDTQYF,TGCGCCAGCAGCTTGGGAGTTACCAGCACAGATACGCAGTATTTT
TRBJ2-1,many,TRBV29-1,TRBD1,CSVVSPGQVPYNEQFF,TGCAGCGTTGTTTCCCCGGGACAGGTCCCCTACAATGAGCAGTTCTTC
TRBJ1-4,few,TRBV7-2,NA,CASTPRGSPATNEKLFF,TGTGCCAGCACCCCTAGGGGTTCTCCTGCAACTAATGAAAAACTGTTTTTT
TRBJ1-2,few,TRBV29-1,NA,CSVMPRQHHYGYTF,TGCAGCGTGATGCCGCGGCAGCACCACTATGGCTACACCTTC
TRBJ2-1,NA,TRBV6-2/TRBV6-3,TRBD2,CASSNDIAGVGEQFF,TGTGCCAGCAGTAACGATATAGCGGGAGTAGGGGAGCAGTTCTTC
TRBJ1-5,NA,TRBV5-1,TRBD1,CASSLEGTGFGEPQHF,TGCGCCAGCAGCTTGGAAGGGACAGGGTTCGGGGAGCCCCAGCATTTT
TRBJ2-5,few,TRBV6-2/TRBV6-3,NA,CASSYPGHGETQYF,TGTGCCAGCAGTTACCCGGGACATGGAGAGACCCAGTACTTC
TRBJ2-1,NA,TRBV18,NA,CASSQSTGNNNEQFF,TGTGCCAGCTCACAATCGACAGGAAATAACAATGAGCAGTTCTTC
TRBJ2-1,many,TRBV7-8,TRBD2,CASTGGYEQFF,TGTGCCAGCACCGGGGGGTATGAGCAGTTCTTC
TRBJ1-1,NA,TRBV5-1,TRBD1,CASSLNIPNRGTEAFF,TGCGCCAGCAGCTTGAATATTCCCAACAGGGGTACTGAAGCTTTCTTT
TRBJ1-1,NA,TRBV7-9,NA,CASRGKSADRVAFF,TGTGCCAGCAGGGGAAAGTCGGCGGACCGCGTTGCTTTCTTT
TRBJ2-1,few,TRBV20-1,NA,CSARDWRQNNEQFF,TGCAGTGCTAGAGATTGGCGGCAGAACAATGAGCAGTTCTTC
TRBJ2-3,few,TRBV20-1,TRBD2,CSAPGLAGITDTQYF,TGCAGTGCTCCCGGACTAGCGGGGATCACAGATACGCAGTATTTT
TRBJ2-3,NA,TRBV20-1,TRBD2,CSAREVLADPPILYGDAQYF,TGCAGTGCTAGAGAAGTACTAGCGGACCCTCCGATCCTCTACGGGGATGCGCAGTATTTT
TRBJ1-5,NA,TRBV20-1,NA,CSTYHGPTPYSNQPQHF,TGCAGTACGTATCACGGGCCTACCCCTTATAGCAATCAGCCCCAGCATTTT
TRBJ1-2,few,TRBV7-2,TRBD1,CASSLGQGAANYGYTF,TGTGCCAGCAGCTTAGGGCAGGGGGCCGCTAACTATGGCTACACCTTC
TRBJ2-5,NA,TRBV21-1,NA,CASSKPGTVWEETQYF,TGTGCCAGCAGCAAACCCGGGACAGTCTGGGAAGAGACCCAGTACTTC
TRBJ2-3,NA,TRBV5-4,NA,CASSSVRGSSTDTQYF,TGTGCCAGCAGCTCCGTCAGGGGCTCAAGCACAGATACGCAGTATTTT
TRBJ1-5,few,TRBV12-3/TRBV12-4,NA,CASSLAWVGNQPQHF,TGTGCCAGCAGTTTAGCGTGGGTGGGCAATCAGCCCCAGCATTTT
TRBJ1-2,NA,TRBV2,TRBD1,CASGTGRGNANYGYTF,TGTGCCAGCGGAACAGGCAGGGGGAACGCTAACTATGGCTACACCTTC
TRBJ1-2,NA,TRBV6-1,NA,CASSEARGNRDGYTF,TGTGCCAGCAGTGAAGCGAGGGGAAATAGGGATGGCTACACCTTC
TRBJ2-3,many,TRBV4-2,TRBD2,CASSQDYLGAGNTDTQYF,TGTGCCAGCAGCCAAGATTATTTGGGAGCGGGGAACACAGATACGCAGTATTTT
TRBJ2-1,NA,TRBV3-1,NA,CASSQATFSSYNEQFF,TGTGCCAGCAGCCAAGCGACCTTCAGCTCCTACAATGAGCAGTTCTTC
TRBJ2-2,NA,TRBV7-9,NA,CASSLNVGVTGELFF,TGTGCCAGCAGCTTAAATGTGGGGGTCACCGGGGAGCTGTTTTTT
TRBJ2-1,NA,TRBV25-1,TRBD1,CASSDFGTDINEQFF,TGTGCCAGCAGTGATTTTGGGACAGATATCAATGAGCAGTTCTTC
TRBJ2-5,NA,TRBV21-1,NA,CASTTGTVTYNEQYF,TGTGCCAGCACCACCGGGACGGTGACCTACAATGAGCAGTACTTC
TRBJ2-5,once,TRBV9,TRBD2,CASSVSGGKGEQYF,TGTGCCAGCAGCGTCAGCGGGGGGAAAGGTGAGCAGTACTTC
TRBJ2-3,many,TRBV12-3/TRBV12-4,TRBD1,CASSYGQGTDTQYF,TGTGCCAGCAGCTACGGACAGGGAACAGATACGCAGTATTTT
TRBJ2-7,NA,TRBV20-1,NA,CSARDLATYHEQYF,TGCAGTGCTAGAGATTTGGCTACCTACCACGAGCAGTACTTC
TRBJ2-3,NA,TRBV5-1,TRBD2,CASSLLRTSDTDTQYF,TGCGCCAGCAGTCTGTTACGGACTAGCGACACAGATACGCAGTATTTT
TRBJ2-5,many,TRBV5-5,NA,CASSLGGQKTQETQYF,TGTGCCAGCAGCTTGGGTGGACAGAAAACACAAGAGACCCAGTACTTC
TRBJ2-7,NA,TRBV20-1,NA,CSALRGADNEQYF,TGCAGTGCCCTCAGGGGGGCAGACAATGAGCAGTACTTC
TRBJ2-1,few,TRBV27,NA,CASSLEGQGEQFF,TGTGCCAGCAGTTTAGAGGGCCAGGGTGAGCAGTTCTTC
TRBJ2-5,NA,TRBV10-3,NA,CAISESGNTSQGETQYF,TGTGCCATCAGTGAGTCCGGGAATACTAGCCAAGGGGAGACCCAGTACTTC
TRBJ2-5,NA,TRBV7-2,TRBD2,CASSYGLAGAVYQETQYF,TGTGCCAGCAGCTATGGACTAGCGGGGGCCGTCTACCAAGAGACCCAGTACTTC
TRBJ1-2,NA,TRBV20-1,NA,CSARPINGYTF,TGCAGTGCCCGACCGATTAATGGCTACACCTTC
TRBJ2-1,few,TRBV2,NA,CASSEMDPYNEQFF,TGTGCCAGCAGTGAAATGGATCCCTACAATGAGCAGTTCTTC
TRBJ1-1,NA,TRBV7-2,NA,CASSLVPGRGTEAFF,TGTGCCAGCAGCTTAGTACCGGGACGTGGGACTGAAGCTTTCTTT
TRBJ2-1,NA,TRBV25-1,NA,CASSGHRGGHDEQFF,TGTGCCAGCAGTGGACACAGGGGGGGTCATGATGAGCAGTTCTTC
TRBJ1-5,NA,TRBV7-9,NA,CASSLGGGTNQPQHF,TGTGCCAGCAGCTTAGGCGGGGGGACCAATCAGCCCCAGCATTTT
TRBJ1-5,few,TRBV27,NA,CASSLAGLLSGNQPQHF,TGTGCCAGCAGTTTAGCAGGACTCCTGAGTGGCAATCAGCCCCAGCATTTT
TRBJ1-4,NA,TRBV12-3/TRBV12-4,NA,CASSSQGRGKLFF,TGTGCCAGCAGTTCCCAGGGGCGCGGGAAACTGTTTTTT
TRBJ1-4,NA,TRBV20-1,NA,CSASTRPGATNEKLFF,TGCAGTGCGTCGACTAGACCAGGTGCAACTAATGAAAAACTGTTTTTT
TRBJ1-2,few,TRBV6-2/TRBV6-3,NA,CASSSGLRAGYTF,TGTGCCAGCAGTTCCGGCCTGAGAGCCGGCTACACCTTC